Sequencing of this T cell receptor (beta chain) was carried out in a study of T cells after posttransplantation cyclophosphamide. Study conclusions and caveats: Tissue-infiltrating T cells from skin or gut overlapped little with blood T cells.

Only in-frame clones appear in the TCRdb table, and some are missing; sequencing was by immunoSEQ multiplex PCR. The counts give fewer than 40,000 clones, none of them seen only once; about 4.5% is held by the top ten. This clone has more than one count but fewer than ten. Its antigen is as yet unknown. Germline V CDR1 and CDR2: MNHEY, SMNVEV (reference sequence). Trimming at V came to 5 bases and at J to 7 bases, leaving 2 bases not matched to a gene. This CDR3 spans 12 amino acids. The sequence came from a woman in her twenties or thirties in good health and a related stem cell transplant donor. The chain uses TRBV27 and TRBJ1-5; 7 nucleotides agree with TRBD1. Sequences were obtained from PBMCs. This CDR3 is CASSQGGQPQHF. The CDR3 DNA sequence: TGTGCCAGCAGTCAGGGGGGCCAGCCCCAGCATTTT.